One T cell receptor beta chain is described in this entry. The CDR3 covers 16 residues. The germline V and J ends were trimmed by 3 bases and 8 bases, with 21 bases remaining between them. CDR1 SGHNT and CDR2 YYREEE come from the germline V gene (reference sequence). Repertoires were generated with immunoSEQ multiplex PCR, while TCRdb's copy carries only in-frame clones and drops some. This table holds over a million clones, about 84% found once. The data are from a study of shared clonotypes between healthy human individuals. Study information: A donor's plate count was three for CD4 naive and three for CD4 memory; CD8 naive had two and CD8 memory one.

Source material: memory CD4+ T cells from PBMCs. The subset denotes: CD45RA-negative fraction. The genes are TRBV5-4 and TRBJ2-4; D may be TRBD2 (6 bases). The receptor was isolated from a young man in good health. Some clones in this sample may be carry-over from other donors' samples. The CDR3 reads CASSSGSGVGGYIQYF. CDR3 bases: TGTGCCAGCAGCTCAGGTAGCGGAGTGGGTGGTTACATTCAGTACTTC.